A selection of T cell receptor beta chains follows, all from one sample in a study of beta chain features in type 1 diabetes. Profiling relied on immunoSEQ multiplex PCR, and the TCRdb table lists in-frame clones only, not all of them. The table includes some 150,000 clones, about 13% detected once. Sequencing was performed on central memory CD4+ T cells from blood. These receptors were collected from a man aged 18 to 29 with type 1 diabetes. Both conserved end residues are part of each CDR3. A D gene is named only where the DNA matches it firmly. Size is omitted from some rows. Given values are once, few, many or a class for expanded clones.

D gene	V gene	clone size	J gene	CDR3 DNA	CDR3 protein
TRBD1	TRBV11-2	few	TRBJ2-5	TGTGCCAGCAGCTTAGTTACAGGGGGCCAAGAGACCCAGTACTTC	CASSLVTGGQETQYF
-	TRBV4-2	many	TRBJ2-3	TGTGCCAGCAGCCAAGATACCGGGGCAGATACGCAGTATTTT	CASSQDTGADTQYF
TRBD2	TRBV7-2	-	TRBJ2-1	TGTGCCAGCAGCTTGGCGACTAGCGGGGTGAGGAATGAGCAGTTCTTC	CASSLATSGVRNEQFF
-	TRBV10-1	-	TRBJ2-6	TGCGCCAGCAGCCCATCAAGGGTTGCCAACGTCCTGACTTTC	CASSPSRVANVLTF
TRBD1	TRBV30	-	TRBJ2-7	TGTGCCTTACAGGGGTACCACGAGCAGTACTTC	CALQGYHEQYF
-	TRBV25-1	-	TRBJ1-1	TGTGCCAGCAGTTATGCTAAGAACACTGAAGCTTTCTTT	CASSYAKNTEAFF
-	TRBV2	-	TRBJ1-4	TGTGCCAGCAGGCCAGATAATGAAAAACTGTTTTTT	CASRPDNEKLFF
-	TRBV14	few	TRBJ1-3	TGTGCCAGCAGCCAAGACCCCGCCAAGAAAGGAAACACCATATATTTT	CASSQDPAKKGNTIYF
-	TRBV15	-	TRBJ2-3	TGTGCCACCAGCAGAGATAGGACTCACACAGATACGCAGTATTTT	CATSRDRTHTDTQYF
-	TRBV10-2	-	TRBJ1-1	TGCGCCAGCAGGGTGCGGGGGAGCTCGAACACTGAAGCTTTCTTT	CASRVRGSSNTEAFF
-	TRBV5-4	few	TRBJ1-6	TGTGCCAGCAGAAAACAGGTTGTCAATTCACCCCTCCACTTT	CASRKQVVNSPLHF
TRBD2	TRBV5-1	few	TRBJ2-1	TGCGCCAGCAGCTTGGCCACTAGCGGGGGTAACAATGAGCAGTTCTTC	CASSLATSGGNNEQFF
-	TRBV2	-	TRBJ1-1	TGTGCCAGCAGTCGGGCCTTATCGAACACTGAAGCTTTCTTT	CASSRALSNTEAFF
-	TRBV5-6	-	TRBJ2-7	TGTGCCAGCAGCCCTATTGGGGGCGAGCAGTACTTC	CASSPIGGEQYF
-	TRBV7-2	few	TRBJ2-7	TGTGCCAGCGGAAGACAGTTGGGCGAGGACGAGCAGTACTTC	CASGRQLGEDEQYF
-	TRBV30	few	TRBJ1-5	TGTGCCTGGAGTCAAAGCCAGATCGATCAGCCCCAGCATTTT	CAWSQSQIDQPQHF
TRBD2	TRBV7-2	-	TRBJ2-3	TGTGCCAGCAGGCGCCGGTGGCCTAGCGGGGGCACAGATACGCAGTATTTT	CASRRRWPSGGTDTQYF
-	TRBV28	-	TRBJ1-6	TGTGCCAGCAGCCCCCGACATAATAATTCACCCCTCCACTTT	CASSPRHNNSPLHF
TRBD1	TRBV6-6	few	TRBJ2-3	TGTGCCAGCAGACCGGGACAGGGGCCCCCAGATACGCAGTATTTT	CASRPGQGPPDTQYF
-	TRBV2	few	TRBJ1-5	TGTGCCAGCAGTGGACAGGATCAGCCCCAGCATTTT	CASSGQDQPQHF
-	TRBV29-1	-	TRBJ1-1	TGCAGCGTTGAAGGGACAGCGAACACTGAAGCTTTCTTT	CSVEGTANTEAFF
TRBD1	TRBV5-1	few	TRBJ2-7	TGCGCCAGCGCTACAACAGGGGAAGCCTACGAGCAGTACTTC	CASATTGEAYEQYF
-	TRBV18	few	TRBJ1-1	TGTGCCAGCTCACGAACCAGGAACACTGAAGCTTTCTTT	CASSRTRNTEAFF
TRBD1	TRBV18	-	TRBJ2-2	TGTGCCAGCTCACCAGGGACAGTGGTTGGGGAGCTGTTTTTT	CASSPGTVVGELFF
-	TRBV18	few	TRBJ1-2	TGTGCCAGCTCACCAACTCCAGCGGGCTATGGCTACACCTTC	CASSPTPAGYGYTF
-	TRBV6-5	-	TRBJ2-1	TGTGCCAGCAGTTGGGACGGCTACAATGAGCAGTTCTTC	CASSWDGYNEQFF
TRBD1	TRBV9	-	TRBJ1-2	TGTGCCAGCAGCACCTCACAGGGGGCTGGGTATGGCTACACCTTC	CASSTSQGAGYGYTF
TRBD1	TRBV7-9	-	TRBJ1-1	TGTGCCAGCAGCCACAATTCGCTGGACAGGGGGAACACTGAAGCTTTCTTT	CASSHNSLDRGNTEAFF
-	TRBV18	-	TRBJ2-5	TGTGCCAGCTCACCCAAAGAGACCCAGTACTTC	CASSPKETQYF
-	TRBV7-9	few	TRBJ2-1	TGTGCCAGTGGGAACCACGGCAGTGATGAGCAGTTCTTC	CASGNHGSDEQFF
-	TRBV19	-	TRBJ2-7	TGTGCCAGTAGTCTGGACGGAAGCTCCTACGAGCAGTACTTC	CASSLDGSSYEQYF
-	TRBV6-5	-	TRBJ2-5	TGTGCCAGCAGTGGTACTGCATCGACCGAGACCCAGTACTTC	CASSGTASTETQYF
-	TRBV4-1	-	TRBJ1-2	TGCGCCAGCAGCCCCTCGGCCGAAGGGAACTATGGCTACACCTTC	CASSPSAEGNYGYTF
-	TRBV5-1	-	TRBJ2-6	TGCGCCAGCAGCCGCGGGGACAGTTCCTCTGGGGCCAACGTCCTGACTTTC	CASSRGDSSSGANVLTF
-	TRBV7-2	few	TRBJ2-3	TGTGCCAGCAGCCCTACTTGGGCTAGCGTAACAGATACGCAGTATTTT	CASSPTWASVTDTQYF
-	TRBV19	few	TRBJ1-1	TGTGCCAGTTCATATCAGCCGGATAGCACTGAAGCTTTCTTT	CASSYQPDSTEAFF
-	TRBV6-1	-	TRBJ2-3	TGTGCCAGCAGTGAACCCGCGGGACCGAGACCTTGGACGCAGTATTTT	CASSEPAGPRPWTQYF
-	TRBV19	-	TRBJ2-3	TGTGCCAGTAGTATTGCCGGCCTAGCCTCCGATACGCAGTATTTT	CASSIAGLASDTQYF
TRBD1	TRBV29-1	-	TRBJ2-2	TGCAGCGTTGCGGGACAGGCCTCGATGTCGGAGCTGTTTTTT	CSVAGQASMSELFF
-	TRBV7-8	few	TRBJ1-4	TGTGCCAGCAGCCCGACAAGGTCGGATGCAAAACTGTTTTTT	CASSPTRSDAKLFF
-	TRBV13	few	TRBJ2-5	TGTGCCAGCAGCATATTACCGGGGGCCGTCCAAGAGACCCAGTACTTC	CASSILPGAVQETQYF
-	TRBV25-1	-	TRBJ2-3	TGTGCCAGCATGAGGGACGGCGAGGGAGATACGCAGTATTTT	CASMRDGEGDTQYF
TRBD1	TRBV7-9	few	TRBJ2-2	TGTGCCATCAACCCGGGACAGACTGGCACCGGGGAGCTGTTTTTT	CAINPGQTGTGELFF
TRBD1	TRBV5-4	-	TRBJ2-1	TGTGCCAGCAGCACCGGGACAGGGCGAGGGTACAATGAGCAGTTCTTC	CASSTGTGRGYNEQFF
-	TRBV4-1	-	TRBJ2-5	TGCGCCAGCAGCCTCCAGCGTGGGGCCGGGGAGACCCAGTACTTC	CASSLQRGAGETQYF
-	TRBV10-3	-	TRBJ2-3	TGTGCCATAGCTCGTGGCCTCACAGATACGCAGTATTTT	CAIARGLTDTQYF
-	TRBV5-4	few	TRBJ1-2	TGTGCCAGCAGCGATAAATTGAGCGGCTACACCTTC	CASSDKLSGYTF
-	TRBV12-5	few	TRBJ2-1	TGTGCTAGTGGTTTCCGCCTGCGGGAAAAAAGCAATGAGCAGTTCTTC	CASGFRLREKSNEQFF
-	TRBV11-2	-	TRBJ2-5	TGTGCCAGCAGCTTAGTATCTAGGGAGACCCAGTACTTC	CASSLVSRETQYF
-	TRBV18	few	TRBJ2-4	TGTGCCAGCTCCCTAATGAGGGGAGACATTCAGTACTTC	CASSLMRGDIQYF
-	TRBV7-6	few	TRBJ2-2	TGTGCCAGCAGCTTAAAGGGACCGAACACCGGGGAGCTGTTTTTT	CASSLKGPNTGELFF